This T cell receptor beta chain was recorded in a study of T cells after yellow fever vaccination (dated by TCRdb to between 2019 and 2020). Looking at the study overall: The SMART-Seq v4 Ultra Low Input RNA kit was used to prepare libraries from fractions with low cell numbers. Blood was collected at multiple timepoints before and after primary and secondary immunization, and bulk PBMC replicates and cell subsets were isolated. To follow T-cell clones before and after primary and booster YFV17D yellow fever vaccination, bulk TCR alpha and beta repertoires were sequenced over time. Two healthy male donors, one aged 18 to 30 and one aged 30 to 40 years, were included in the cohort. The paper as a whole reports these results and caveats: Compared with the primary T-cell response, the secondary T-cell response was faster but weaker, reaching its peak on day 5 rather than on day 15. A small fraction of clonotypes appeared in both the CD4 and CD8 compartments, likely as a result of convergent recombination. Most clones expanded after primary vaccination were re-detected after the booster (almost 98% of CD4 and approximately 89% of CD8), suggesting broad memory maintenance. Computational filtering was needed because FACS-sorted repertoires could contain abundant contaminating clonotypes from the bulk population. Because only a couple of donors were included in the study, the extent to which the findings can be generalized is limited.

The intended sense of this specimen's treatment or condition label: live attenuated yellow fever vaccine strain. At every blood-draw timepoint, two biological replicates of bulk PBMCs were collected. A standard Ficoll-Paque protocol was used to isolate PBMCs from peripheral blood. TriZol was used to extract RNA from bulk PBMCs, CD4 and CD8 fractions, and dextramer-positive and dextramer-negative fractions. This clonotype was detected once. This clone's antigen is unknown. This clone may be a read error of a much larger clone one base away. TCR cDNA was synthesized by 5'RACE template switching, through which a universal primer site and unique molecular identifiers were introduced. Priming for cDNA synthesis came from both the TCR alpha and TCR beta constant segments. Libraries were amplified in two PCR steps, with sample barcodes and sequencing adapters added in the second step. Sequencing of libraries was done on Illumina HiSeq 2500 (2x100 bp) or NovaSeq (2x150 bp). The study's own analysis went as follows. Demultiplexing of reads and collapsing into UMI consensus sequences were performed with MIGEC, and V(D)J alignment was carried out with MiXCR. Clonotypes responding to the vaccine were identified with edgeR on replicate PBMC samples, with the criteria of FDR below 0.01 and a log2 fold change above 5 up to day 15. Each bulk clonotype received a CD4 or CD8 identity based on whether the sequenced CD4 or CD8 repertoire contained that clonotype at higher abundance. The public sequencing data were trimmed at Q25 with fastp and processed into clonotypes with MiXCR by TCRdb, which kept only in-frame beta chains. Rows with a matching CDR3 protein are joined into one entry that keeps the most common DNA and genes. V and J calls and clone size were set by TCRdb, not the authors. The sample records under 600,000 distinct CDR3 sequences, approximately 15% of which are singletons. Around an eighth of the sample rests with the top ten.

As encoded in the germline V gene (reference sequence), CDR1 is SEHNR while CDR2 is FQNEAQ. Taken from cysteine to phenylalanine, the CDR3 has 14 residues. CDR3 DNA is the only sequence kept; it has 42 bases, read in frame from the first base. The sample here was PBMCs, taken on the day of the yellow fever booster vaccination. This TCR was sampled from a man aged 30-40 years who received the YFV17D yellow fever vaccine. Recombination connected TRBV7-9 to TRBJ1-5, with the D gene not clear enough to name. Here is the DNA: TGTGACAGCAGCTCGCTCCGGGGAGGTCAGCCCCAGCATTTT. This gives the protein CDSSSLRGGQPQHF.